This TCR beta chain was identified in a study of CD8+ T cells in alopecia areata. Study-wide results and caveats: Clonality in the scalp and expanded CD8+ clones ranked among the top 100 were significantly decreased by tofacitinib.

In each case, RNA was isolated and then reverse transcribed into cDNA as the sequencing template. Some clones are missing from TCRdb's copy, which holds only in-frame ones; the method was immunoSEQ multiplex PCR. The repertoire includes 200,000 to 250,000 clones, less than 65% of them detected once, and 4% to 5% sits in the top ten. Treatment specified: oral pan-JAK inhibitor, 5-10 mg twice daily. Of note for this clone: Its specificity is not known.

The sequencing used CD4+ T cells sorted from blood, collected at week 4, from a patient treated with tofacitinib. The TCR was taken from a human donor with alopecia areata.

The CDR3: CASSRQGSNEKLFF. The CDR3 DNA follows: TGCGCCAGCAGCAGACAGGGGAGCAATGAAAAACTGTTTTTT. The rearrangement links TRBV5-1 to TRBJ1-4, with 8 nucleotides matching TRBD1. The junction had 4 bases not matched to a gene; V was cut back by 4 bases and J by 5 bases. Germline-derived CDR1 and CDR2 are SGHRS and YFSETQ. There are 14 residues in the CDR3. The variable domain in full, with the rest retrieved from reference TRBV5-1 and TRBJ1-4, is KAGVTQTPRYLIKTRGQQVTLSCSPISGHRSVSWYQQTPGQGLQFLFEYFSETQRNKGNFPGRFSGRQFSNSRSEMNVSTLELGDSALYLCASSRQGSNEKLFFGSGTQLSVL.